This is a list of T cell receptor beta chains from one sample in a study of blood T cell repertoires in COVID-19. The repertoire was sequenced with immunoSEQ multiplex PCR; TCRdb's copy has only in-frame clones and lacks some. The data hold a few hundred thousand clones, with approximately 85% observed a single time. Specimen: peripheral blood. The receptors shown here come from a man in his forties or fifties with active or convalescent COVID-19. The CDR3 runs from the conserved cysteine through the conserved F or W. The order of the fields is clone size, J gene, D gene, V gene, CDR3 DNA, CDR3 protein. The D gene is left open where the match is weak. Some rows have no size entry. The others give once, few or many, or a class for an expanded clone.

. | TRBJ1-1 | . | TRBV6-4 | TGTGCCAGCAGTGCGACAGGGAACACTGAAGCTTTCTTT | CASSATGNTEAFF
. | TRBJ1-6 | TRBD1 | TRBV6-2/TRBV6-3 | TGTGCCAGCAGTTACAGGGGGCAGCGTCCCCTCCACTTT | CASSYRGQRPLHF
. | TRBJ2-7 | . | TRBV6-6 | TGTGCCAGCAGTTACTCGTTAGAAGGGGCTTACGAGCAGTACTTC | CASSYSLEGAYEQYF
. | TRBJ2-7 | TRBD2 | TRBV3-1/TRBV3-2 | TGTGCCAGCAGCCAAGAAATCCTCTCAGGCCACTCTAGCGGGAGAGACTACGAGCAGTACTTC | CASSQEILSGHSSGRDYEQYF
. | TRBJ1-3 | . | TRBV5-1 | TGCGCCAGCAGCCCGGGAGATCCTGGAAACACCATATATTTT | CASSPGDPGNTIYF
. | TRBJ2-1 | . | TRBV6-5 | TGTGCCAGCAGTTATTTCGATGAGCAGTTCTTC | CASSYFDEQFF
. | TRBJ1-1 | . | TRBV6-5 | TGTGCCAGCAGTTACCGGAACACTGAAGCTTTCTTT | CASSYRNTEAFF
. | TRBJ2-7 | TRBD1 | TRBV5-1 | TGCGCCAGCAGCTTGGGACAGGGAGCTTCCGAGCAGTACTTC | CASSLGQGASEQYF
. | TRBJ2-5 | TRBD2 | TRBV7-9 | TGTGCCAGCAGCTTACTAGCGGGAGGTAGAGAAGAGACCCAGTACTTC | CASSLLAGGREETQYF
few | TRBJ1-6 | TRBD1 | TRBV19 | TGTGCCACCGGGACAGGGGGCGCCTATAATTCACCCCTCCACTTT | CATGTGGAYNSPLHF
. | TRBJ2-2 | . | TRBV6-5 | TGTGCCACCCTTAGCGTGAACACCGGGGAGCTGTTTTTT | CATLSVNTGELFF
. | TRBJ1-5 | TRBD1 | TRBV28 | TGTGCCAGCAGTTATAGCCCCGGGACAGGGGGCAATCAGCCCCAGCATTTT | CASSYSPGTGGNQPQHF
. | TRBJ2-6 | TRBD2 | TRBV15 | TGTGCCACCAGCAGAGATCGTCAAGCGGGAGGATCTGGGGCCAACGTCCTGACTTTC | CATSRDRQAGGSGANVLTF
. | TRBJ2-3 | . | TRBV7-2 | TGTGCCAGCAGCCTGGTTTCGTTACGGACAGATACGCAGTATTTT | CASSLVSLRTDTQYF
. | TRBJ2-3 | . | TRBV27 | TGTGCCAGCGCAAATTCGGTGGGCACAGATACGCAGTATTTT | CASANSVGTDTQYF
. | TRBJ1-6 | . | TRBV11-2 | TGTGCCAGCAGCTTATGGGACATAAATTCACCCCTCCACTTT | CASSLWDINSPLHF
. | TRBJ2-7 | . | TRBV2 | TGTGCCAGCAGTCGGACCAGGGGGGTATACGAGCAGTACTTC | CASSRTRGVYEQYF
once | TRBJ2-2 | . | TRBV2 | TGTGCCAGCACTTCCCTTAGGGGGTACACCGGGGAGCTGTTTTTT | CASTSLRGYTGELFF
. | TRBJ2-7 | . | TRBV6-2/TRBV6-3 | TGTGCCAGCAGTGATACTTACGAGCAGTACTTC | CASSDTYEQYF
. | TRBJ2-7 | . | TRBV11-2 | TGTGCCAGCAGCCCCAAGGGGGGGGGACCCTACGAGCAGTACTTC | CASSPKGGGPYEQYF
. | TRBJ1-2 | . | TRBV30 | TGTGCCTGGAGTGTAATACAGAACTATGGCTACACCTTC | CAWSVIQNYGYTF
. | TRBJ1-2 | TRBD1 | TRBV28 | TGTGCCAGCATGGCAGGGGGCTCTAACTATGGCTACACCTTC | CASMAGGSNYGYTF
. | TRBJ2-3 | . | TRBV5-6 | TGTGCCAGCAGCTTGGGGGGGGGCACAGATACGCAGTATTTT | CASSLGGGTDTQYF
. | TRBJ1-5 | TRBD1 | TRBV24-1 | TGTGCCACCAGCCCGACAGGGATTAATCAGCCCCAGCATTTT | CATSPTGINQPQHF
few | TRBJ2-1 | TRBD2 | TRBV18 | TGTGCCAGCTCACCATTAGGAGCGGGAGGTTACAATGAGCAGTTCTTC | CASSPLGAGGYNEQFF
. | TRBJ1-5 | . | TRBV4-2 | TGTGCCAGCAGCCCTAGCGGTAGCAATCAGCCCCAGCATTTT | CASSPSGSNQPQHF
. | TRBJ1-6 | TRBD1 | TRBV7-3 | TGTGCCAGCAGCTCGACAGGGGGCATCAATTCACCCCTCCACTTT | CASSSTGGINSPLHF
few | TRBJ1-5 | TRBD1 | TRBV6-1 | TGTGCCAGCAGTGAAAAAAAGCCTTCCGGGACAGTTTATAGCAATCAGCCCCAGCATTTT | CASSEKKPSGTVYSNQPQHF
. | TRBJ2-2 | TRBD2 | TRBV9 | TGTGCCAGCAGCGTTGCTAGCGGGAGGTGGGACACCGGGGAGCTGTTTTTT | CASSVASGRWDTGELFF
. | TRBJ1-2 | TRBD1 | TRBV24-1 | TGTGCCACCAGCGAGACAGGGTTCAATGGCTACACCTTC | CATSETGFNGYTF
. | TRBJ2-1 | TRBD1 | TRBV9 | TGTGCCAGCAGCGCCGGACAGGGGGGTTACAATGAGCAGTTCTTC | CASSAGQGGYNEQFF
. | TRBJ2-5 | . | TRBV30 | TGTGCCTGGAGTACGGAAGAGACCCAGTACTTC | CAWSTEETQYF
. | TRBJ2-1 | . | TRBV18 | TGTGCCAGCTCACCAAACAGGGTTTTGAATGAGCAGTTCTTC | CASSPNRVLNEQFF
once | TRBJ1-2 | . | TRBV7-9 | TGTGCCATGTTCGCAGATGGCTACACCTTC | CAMFADGYTF
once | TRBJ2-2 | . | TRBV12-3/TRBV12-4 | TGTGCCAGCAGTTTAGGCGTCACCGGGGAGCTGTTTTTT | CASSLGVTGELFF